Described below is a single T cell receptor beta chain sequence and its context. In each case, RNA was isolated and then reverse transcribed into cDNA as the sequencing template. The assay was immunoSEQ multiplex PCR, and TCRdb's table has in-frame clones only and misses some. Among 200,000 to 250,000 clones listed, less than 45% were seen once. The data derive from a study of CD8+ T cells in alopecia areata. Study at large: The share of scalp area affected provided the severity score for treated patients.

Treatment reported: oral pan-JAK inhibitor, 5-10 mg twice daily. Sorting of CD4+ and CD8+ T cells was performed on PBMCs. V lost 0 bases and J lost 4; bases outside the gene matches: 6. Germline CDR1 SNHLY, CDR2 FYNNEI. The length of the CDR3 is 16 residues. The sample here was CD4+ T cells sorted from blood, taken between weeks 30 and 35, from a patient treated with tofacitinib. The TCR was taken from a human donor with alopecia areata. The V gene is TRBV2, the J gene TRBJ2-1; 7 bases match TRBD1. For the CDR3, the DNA is TGTGCCAGCAGTGAAGCTCGAGACAGGGTATACAATGAGCAGTTCTTC. Amino acid sequence: CASSEARDRVYNEQFF.